The rows below give T cell receptor beta chains drawn from one sample of a study of blood T cell repertoires in COVID-19. TCRdb's table, derived via immunoSEQ multiplex PCR, lists solely in-frame clones and lacks some. The table has about 150,000 clones, around four fifths seen once. Material for sequencing was peripheral blood. The receptors stem from a woman aged 80 or older with COVID-19, enrolled during active disease. Both conserved end residues are part of each CDR3. A D gene is named only where the DNA matches it firmly. Clone size is not always given. Where it is, it says once, few, many or a class for expanded clones.

CDR3nt | CDR3aa | v_gene | abundance | j_gene | d_gene
TGTGCCAGCTCCTCTAAGTATAACGGGAGAATCAACTACGAGCAGTACTTC | CASSSKYNGRINYEQYF | TRBV27 | once | TRBJ2-7 | .
TGTGCCATCAGCCAGGACAGGGGGGATCAGCCCCAGCATTTT | CAISQDRGDQPQHF | TRBV10-3 | . | TRBJ1-5 | TRBD1
TGTGCCAGCAGCTACGCGCGGGGAGATACGCAGTATTTT | CASSYARGDTQYF | TRBV5-6 | . | TRBJ2-3 | .
TGTGCCAGCAGTTACCCTAACAGGGGCGATGAGCAGTTCTTC | CASSYPNRGDEQFF | TRBV6-5 | . | TRBJ2-1 | TRBD1
TGTGCCACCAGCGGCACGGTTAACAGGTACTATAGCAATCAGCCCCAGCATTTT | CATSGTVNRYYSNQPQHF | TRBV15 | . | TRBJ1-5 | .
TGTGCCAGCAGCCCGGGGAGCCCTCAAGAGACCCAGTACTTC | CASSPGSPQETQYF | TRBV7-3 | . | TRBJ2-5 | .
TGTGCCAGCAGCTCTGCTGCGGGGGGCGTTCAGCCCCAGCATTTT | CASSSAAGGVQPQHF | TRBV3-1/TRBV3-2 | . | TRBJ1-5 | .
TGTGCCAGCAGTTACCCCATTGGAGGTCAGCCCCAGCATTTT | CASSYPIGGQPQHF | TRBV28 | . | TRBJ1-5 | .
TGTGCCAGCGCGGGGGATGGCAATCAGCCCCAGCATTTT | CASAGDGNQPQHF | TRBV2 | . | TRBJ1-5 | .
TGCGCCAGCAGTTTCGCCGGGACAGGGGCCCTCATGAACACTGAAGCTTTCTTT | CASSFAGTGALMNTEAFF | TRBV5-1 | . | TRBJ1-1 | TRBD1
TGTGCCAGCAAGGGGGAGCGCACTGAAGCTTTCTTT | CASKGERTEAFF | TRBV27 | . | TRBJ1-1 | .
TGTGCCAGCAATTCTCTCCGGGGAAACACTGAAGCTTTCTTT | CASNSLRGNTEAFF | TRBV6-5 | . | TRBJ1-1 | .
TGTGCCAGCCGGATAGCCGAGTACCAAGAGACCCAGTACTTC | CASRIAEYQETQYF | TRBV6-5 | . | TRBJ2-5 | .
TGTGCCAGCAGCCAAGGGGGGGTAAGCTACTTC | CASSQGGVSYF | TRBV3-1/TRBV3-2 | . | TRBJ2-7 | .
TGTGCCAGCAGCGTAGTAGGGGATTCACCCCTCCACTTT | CASSVVGDSPLHF | TRBV9 | few | TRBJ1-6 | .
TGTGCCAGCAGCTCGAGGGCAGCGCAGTTCTTC | CASSSRAAQFF | TRBV5-6 | . | TRBJ2-1 | .
TGCGCCAGCAAGCGGGATTTGGGAGATACGCAGTATTTT | CASKRDLGDTQYF | TRBV5-1 | . | TRBJ2-3 | TRBD2
TGTGCCAGCAGCCGACAGGGATCCACCGGGGAGCTGTTTTTT | CASSRQGSTGELFF | TRBV27 | . | TRBJ2-2 | TRBD1
TGTGCCAGCAGCTTAAGAAGTCCCGGGACAGAAGCTTTCTTT | CASSLRSPGTEAFF | TRBV7-3 | . | TRBJ1-1 | .
TGTGCCAGCAGCTTAAAGGCGGGAGTAAGGGCTTTAAACACTGAAGCTTTCTTT | CASSLKAGVRALNTEAFF | TRBV7-2 | once | TRBJ1-1 | .
TGCAGCGTTGGGGATGTGGGGCACACTGAAGCTTTCTTT | CSVGDVGHTEAFF | TRBV29-1 | . | TRBJ1-1 | .
TGTGCCAGCAGTGAAGTCGGGGGAATCTCGGCTTTCTTT | CASSEVGGISAFF | TRBV6-1 | once | TRBJ1-1 | .
TGTGCCAGCAGACAGGGGGTTTACTATGGCTACACCTTC | CASRQGVYYGYTF | TRBV2 | . | TRBJ1-2 | TRBD1
TGTGCCAGCAGCCCCACGGGTGAAGCTTTCTTT | CASSPTGEAFF | TRBV13 | few | TRBJ1-1 | .
TGTGCCAGCTCACAAGGACAGGGGGCCTCTAACTATGGCTACACCTTC | CASSQGQGASNYGYTF | TRBV18 | . | TRBJ1-2 | TRBD1
TGTGCCAGCTCACCAGACTTAAACACTGAAGCTTTCTTT | CASSPDLNTEAFF | TRBV18 | . | TRBJ1-1 | .
TGTGCCAGCCGTCAGGGCCTGGGCACAGATACGCAGTATTTT | CASRQGLGTDTQYF | TRBV2 | . | TRBJ2-3 | .
TGTGCCAGCAGTAGCGGGAGAAGTTACGATGGCTACACCTTC | CASSSGRSYDGYTF | TRBV27 | once | TRBJ1-2 | .
TGTGCCAGCCACTCAGGCCACGAGCAGTACTTC | CASHSGHEQYF | TRBV6-5 | few | TRBJ2-7 | .
TGTGCCAGCAGTGAGGAGGGGACCTCTCAGCCCCAGCATTTT | CASSEEGTSQPQHF | TRBV2 | . | TRBJ1-5 | .
TGTGCCAGCAAGGCGGGCCTCTCCTACGAGCAGTACTTC | CASKAGLSYEQYF | TRBV2 | . | TRBJ2-7 | .
TGTGCCAGCAGCCCCGGGACAGGGTATGAAAAACTGTTTTTT | CASSPGTGYEKLFF | TRBV28 | . | TRBJ1-4 | TRBD1
TGTGCCAGCAGCTTAATACAGGGGGTGAACACTGAAGCTTTCTTT | CASSLIQGVNTEAFF | TRBV7-8 | . | TRBJ1-1 | TRBD1
TGTGCCAGCAGCCAACCTCAAGGGGGTGAAGCTTTCTTT | CASSQPQGGEAFF | TRBV7-3 | few | TRBJ1-1 | .
TGTGCCACCTCGACAGGGGGCAGCACCGGGGAGCTGTTTTTT | CATSTGGSTGELFF | TRBV10-3 | . | TRBJ2-2 | TRBD1
TGTGCCAGCGTACGAAACTGGGGGGAATCCTACGAGCAGTACTTC | CASVRNWGESYEQYF | TRBV28 | . | TRBJ2-7 | .
TGTGCCAGCAGTTACTCCGGCGGGGCTCGAGGCGATGAGCAGTTCTTC | CASSYSGGARGDEQFF | TRBV6-5 | . | TRBJ2-1 | .
TGTGCCAGCAGTTTCGGGACAGGGGGTACTGAAGCTTTCTTT | CASSFGTGGTEAFF | TRBV27 | few | TRBJ1-1 | TRBD1
TGTGCCAGCTCACCTTCTCGGGGGGACTCGTACGAGCAGTACTTC | CASSPSRGDSYEQYF | TRBV18 | . | TRBJ2-7 | TRBD2
TGTGCCAGCAGCCAAGACAGGGGGCGCTACGAGCAGTACTTC | CASSQDRGRYEQYF | TRBV4-2 | . | TRBJ2-7 | TRBD1
TGTGCCAGCAGCCCCTGGGGCAGGCCTAAAGATGAGCAGTTCTTC | CASSPWGRPKDEQFF | TRBV28 | . | TRBJ2-1 | .
TGTGCCAGCAGCCGGAACAACGGAGCTAATCAGCCCCAGCATTTT | CASSRNNGANQPQHF | TRBV7-2 | . | TRBJ1-5 | .
TGTGCCAGCTCACCACGGGGCGCAACTAATGAAAAACTGTTTTTT | CASSPRGATNEKLFF | TRBV18 | . | TRBJ1-4 | .
TGTGCTAGTGGCCGAGAGACCCAGTACTTC | CASGRETQYF | TRBV12-5 | . | TRBJ2-5 | .
TGTGCCAGCAGCCCCAGCGGGACAGGGGCAGATACGCAGTATTTT | CASSPSGTGADTQYF | TRBV9 | . | TRBJ2-3 | TRBD1
TGCGCCAGCAGCTTGGGGGGCGGAACCACCTCCTACAATGAGCAGTTCTTC | CASSLGGGTTSYNEQFF | TRBV5-1 | . | TRBJ2-1 | .
TGTGCCAGCAGTTACTCACTAGCGGGGGGGGGTCGAGAGACCCAGTACTTC | CASSYSLAGGGRETQYF | TRBV6-2/TRBV6-3 | . | TRBJ2-5 | TRBD2
TGTGCCAGCAGCTTAAGGCGCCCACCGCAGGGGTACACAGATACGCAGTATTTT | CASSLRRPPQGYTDTQYF | TRBV7-2 | . | TRBJ2-3 | .
TGCAGCGTTGAACCAGGGGGCAATGGCTACACCTTC | CSVEPGGNGYTF | TRBV29-1 | . | TRBJ1-2 | TRBD1
TGTGCCAGCAGCCAAGTGTCAGGGCAGAACACTGAAGCTTTCTTT | CASSQVSGQNTEAFF | TRBV3-1/TRBV3-2 | once | TRBJ1-1 | .
TGTGCCAGCAGCCAGGGTACTCAGCCCCAGCATTTT | CASSQGTQPQHF | TRBV28 | . | TRBJ1-5 | .
TGTGCCAGCAGTCCTAAGCAGGATCAGCCCCAGCATTTT | CASSPKQDQPQHF | TRBV12-3/TRBV12-4 | . | TRBJ1-5 | .
TGTGCCAGCAGCTTAGTCGGACAGTATGGCTACACCTTC | CASSLVGQYGYTF | TRBV5-4 | . | TRBJ1-2 | .
TGTGCCACCAGCAGCGCAGGAATCCTAAACTATGGCTACACCTTC | CATSSAGILNYGYTF | TRBV15 | . | TRBJ1-2 | .
TGCAGCGCCGTGGGACTAGCGGGGGACACCTACGAGCAGTACTTC | CSAVGLAGDTYEQYF | TRBV29-1 | few | TRBJ2-7 | TRBD2
TGTGCCAGCAGCCACGGGGTCACAGATACGCAGTATTTT | CASSHGVTDTQYF | TRBV7-9 | . | TRBJ2-3 | .
TGTGCCAGCAGTTTAGAGGGAGGACTAGCGGCCTGGGAGACCCAGTACTTC | CASSLEGGLAAWETQYF | TRBV27 | . | TRBJ2-5 | TRBD2